This TCR beta chain was identified during a study of blood T cell repertoires in COVID-19. Study-wide background: Italy, Spain and the United States were the sources of the convalescent and acute COVID-19 samples.

In the source study's methods: From reference gene primer amplification, estimates of nucleated cell counts were derived. The table came from immunoSEQ multiplex PCR; TCRdb's copy has only in-frame clones and leaves some out. The D gene and trimming were derived from the DNA, and the V and J assignments and clone size from that table. The sample yields 200,000 to 300,000 clones, 84% seen once. This CDR3 region has 16 residues. CDR1 is LGHDT and CDR2 is YNNKEL in the germline V gene (reference sequence). The V and J ends lost 1 base and 2 bases respectively, with 13 bases between them. The specimen sequenced was peripheral blood. The chain links TRBV3-1 (or the pseudogene TRBV3-2) to TRBJ2-3, with D possibly TRBD1 on 7 matching bases. This TCR derives from a man aged 60-69 years with acute or convalescent COVID-19. CDR3 in amino acids: CASSQAPGGLTDTQYF. As DNA, the CDR3 is TGTGCCAGCAGCCAAGCCCCAGGGGGACTCACAGATACGCAGTATTTT.